This TCR beta chain was found in a study of OX40 agonist ivuxolimab in advanced cancers. V trimming: 1 base; J trimming: 4 bases; junction bases outside the gene matches: 9. Germline V lookup: CDR1 MGHRA, CDR2 YSYEKL. The CDR3 is 17 residues long. A word on this clone: The antigen is undetermined.

Regarding the study as a whole: No determination was made of the antigen specificity of the expanded peripheral T cells.

Only in-frame clones appear in the TCRdb table, and some are missing; sequencing was by immunoSEQ multiplex PCR. The data show around 62,000 clones, roughly 81% seen once. The starting material was CD4+ or CD8+ T cells sorted from blood, obtained in a trial of the OX40 agonist ivuxolimab. J is TRBJ1-1 and V is TRBV4-1; 10 nucleotides align to TRBD1. The origin of this receptor is an adult with an advanced solid tumor such as melanoma, head and neck, liver or kidney cancer. The CDR3 DNA follows: TGCGCCAGCAGCCAAGCCGCCATCCGGGACAGGGGCACTGAAGCTTTCTTT. Its protein is CASSQAAIRDRGTEAFF.